One and the same sample provided the 4 T cell receptor beta chains below, sequenced in a study of OX40 agonist ivuxolimab in advanced cancers. Assay used: immunoSEQ multiplex PCR; TCRdb lists only in-frame clones, some missing. The top ten clones hold around 34% of a sample with 15,000 to 20,000 clones, around two thirds of them seen once. The sequences come from CD4+ or CD8+ T cells sorted from blood, collected in a trial of the OX40 agonist ivuxolimab. Receptor source: an adult with an advanced solid tumor such as melanoma, head and neck, liver or kidney cancer.

This clone showed up just a few times. This chain joins TRBV27 and TRBJ1-4; TRBD1 is a possible D gene (5 bases). V was shortened by 0 bases and J by 5 bases, with 10 bases between the two germline ends. Germline V lookup: CDR1 MNHEY, CDR2 SMNVEV (reference sequence). This CDR3 has 15 amino acids. CDR3 sequence: CASSLSLAGNEKLFF. DNA for the CDR3: TGTGCCAGCAGTTTATCTTTGGCAGGGAATGAAAAACTGTTTTTT. Combining the CDR3 with reference TRBV27 and TRBJ1-4 gives the whole variable domain EAQVTQNPRYLITVTGKKLTVTCSQNMNHEYMSWYRQDPGLGLRQIYYSMNVEVTDKGDVPEGYKVSRKEKRNFPLILESPSPNQTSLYFCASSLSLAGNEKLFFGSGTQLSVL.

The V gene is TRBV5-6, the J gene TRBJ2-1, with 9 positions matching TRBD2. Germline trimming cut 5 bases from V and 4 bases from J; bases unmatched to any gene: 4. Per germline, CDR1 SGHDT and CDR2 YYEEEE. The CDR3 spans 14 residues. The CDR3 spells CASSRTSDYNEQFF. Here the CDR3 DNA reads TGTGCCAGCAGTCGGACTAGCGATTACAATGAGCAGTTCTTC.

The chain joins TRBV4-3 to TRBJ1-6; D is unresolved. The germline gives CDR1 LGHNA, CDR2 YSLEER. The V and J ends lost 4 bases and 10 bases respectively, with 11 bases between them. This CDR3 spans 13 amino acids. This CDR3 is CASSPDGDSPLHF. CDR3 nucleotide sequence: TGCGCCAGCAGCCCAGATGGAGACTCACCCCTCCACTTT.

The V call is TRBV2, the J call TRBJ1-2; D ambiguous. V was pared by 3 bases and J by 4 bases, with 6 bases between. Germline values: CDR1 SNHLY, CDR2 FYNNEI. The CDR3 sequence is 12 residues long. The CDR3 reads CASSEGSYGYTF. CDR3 DNA sequence: TGTGCCAGCAGTGAGGGGAGCTATGGCTACACCTTC.